Listed below are T cell receptor beta chains from one sample, sequenced in a study of blood T cells in healthy people across ages. TCRdb analysed the 5' RACE reads with MiXCR anew, one entry per CDR3 protein. Of 850,000 to 1,300,000 distinct CDR3 sequences listed, over 35% were seen once; the top ten hold approximately 17%. Sequenced material: blood. These receptors all come from an older woman in good health. The CDR3 runs from the conserved cysteine through the conserved F or W.

v_gene,j_gene,CDR3aa
TRBV5-1,TRBJ2-1,CASSPGLAGGPADEQFF
TRBV12-3/TRBV12-4,TRBJ2-5,CASSLSRTSGSFYQETQYF
TRBV5-1,TRBJ2-1,CASSGGTANNEQFF
TRBV20-1,TRBJ2-1,CSARDRGGRMNEQFF
TRBV28,TRBJ2-3,CASSLPGLAGYTDTQYF
TRBV27,TRBJ2-5,CASSLADGKETQYF
TRBV12-3/TRBV12-4,TRBJ2-7,CASTLDWYEQYF
TRBV7-8,TRBJ2-1,CASSLSRLREQFF
TRBV7-8,TRBJ2-1,CASSYQDTYNEQFF
TRBV7-2,TRBJ2-3,CASSSPGTPSTDTQYF
TRBV6-6,TRBJ1-1,CASSDRQGSWGTEAFF
TRBV27,TRBJ1-1,CASRQGLAEAFF
TRBV6-2/TRBV6-3,TRBJ2-6,CASSYRGSGANVLTF
TRBV20-1,TRBJ2-7,CSARGQSSGTISYEQYF
TRBV6-2/TRBV6-3,TRBJ2-3,CASSQLAGTDTQYF
TRBV7-2,TRBJ1-4,CASSLGGTQNEKLFF
TRBV20-1,TRBJ2-3,CSASWGSNTDTQYF
TRBV5-1,TRBJ2-7,CASRDGTGFSEQYF
TRBV24-1,TRBJ2-7,CATSPGTGMSYEQYF
TRBV5-1,TRBJ2-7,CASSLGLVRSYEQYF
TRBV5-1,TRBJ2-7,CASRASSGSYNEQYF
TRBV5-1,TRBJ1-5,CASSSSGDQPQHF
TRBV2,TRBJ2-5,CASSESRGETQYF
TRBV18,-,CASSPLSGFGSSEQYF
TRBV5-1,TRBJ2-5,CASSLEVGTGGEETQYF
TRBV6-5,TRBJ2-5,CASSPGRWNEQYF
TRBV20-1,TRBJ2-5,CSAEQGAAETQYF
TRBV10-3,TRBJ2-6,CAIRGGSRDPTGANVLTF
TRBV20-1,TRBJ2-7,CSATGRRPYEQYF
TRBV3-1,TRBJ2-7,CASSQPGQIPYEQYF